This TCR beta chain derives from a study of blood T cells in healthy people across ages. The overall study: About one barcoded beta molecule per two T cells was captured by template switching. Study-wide findings and caveats: Age advanced and TCR beta diversity per million T cells fell, roughly linearly. Long-lived donors had more naive CD4+ cells and higher diversity than aged donors.

The second PCR ran about 6 to 11 cycles with a sample-barcoded 5' primer and J-beta primers. Every cDNA was tagged by a template-switch adaptor with 12 random nucleotides. TCRdb recomputed calls from the 5' RACE reads with MiXCR, one row per CDR3 protein. The data contain 850,000 to 1,100,000 distinct CDR3 sequences, 30% to 40% of them singletons. CDR1 is SGHDN, CDR2 FVKESK, per germline. CDR3 length: 16 amino acids. V shed 3 bases and J shed 4 bases, with 18 bases lying between them. For this clonotype: Its antigen is undetermined.

The sample consisted of blood. This rearrangement joins TRBV14 to TRBJ1-1, with a weak D call TRBD1 (6 bases). The origin of this receptor is a man aged 18 to 29 in good health. Here the CDR3 DNA reads TGTGCCAGCAGCCACTTAATGGGGGCAGGAGGCACTGAAGCTTTCTTT. It yields the protein CASSHLMGAGGTEAFF.